This entry is about one T cell receptor beta chain. This specimen belongs to a study of blood T cell repertoires in COVID-19. Turning to the study itself: Sample material is recorded as cDNA or gDNA derived from T cells, B-cell-depleted T cells, or PBMCs.

TCRdb's copy holds only in-frame clones and misses some; the assay was immunoSEQ multiplex PCR. The sample shows about 300,000 clones, 84% of them seen only once. CDR3 length equals 17 residues. Germline-derived CDR1 and CDR2 are LNHDA and SQIVND (reference sequence). V shed 2 bases and J shed 8 bases, with 22 bases lying between them. The chain links TRBV19 to TRBJ2-1; D is uncertain. The TCR sequence derives from a human donor with COVID-19, enrolled during active disease. The donor label of this sample is uncertain. Source material: peripheral blood. The DNA of the CDR3 is TGTGCCAGTAGTATACAGTTGGTGACGGGTGTTGGCGATGAGCAGTTCTTC. Translation gives CASSIQLVTGVGDEQFF.